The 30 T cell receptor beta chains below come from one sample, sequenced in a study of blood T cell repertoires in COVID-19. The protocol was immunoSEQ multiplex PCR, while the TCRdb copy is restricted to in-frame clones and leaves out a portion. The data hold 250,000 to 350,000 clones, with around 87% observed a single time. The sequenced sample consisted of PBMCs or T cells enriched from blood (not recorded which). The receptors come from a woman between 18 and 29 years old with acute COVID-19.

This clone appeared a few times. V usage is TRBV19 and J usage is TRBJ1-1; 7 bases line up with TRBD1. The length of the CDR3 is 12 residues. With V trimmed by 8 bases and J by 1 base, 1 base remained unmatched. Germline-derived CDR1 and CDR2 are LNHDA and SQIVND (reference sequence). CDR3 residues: CASRDRNTEAFF. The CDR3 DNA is TGTGCCAGTCGGGACAGGAACACTGAAGCTTTCTTT.

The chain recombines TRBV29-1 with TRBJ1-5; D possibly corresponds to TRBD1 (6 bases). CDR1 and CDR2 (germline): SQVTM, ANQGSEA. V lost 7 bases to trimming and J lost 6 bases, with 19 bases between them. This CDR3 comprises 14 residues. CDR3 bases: TGCAGCGCGATCACCGGGACAAGAGGTCAGCCCCAGCATTTT. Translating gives CSAITGTRGQPQHF.

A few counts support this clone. The DNA of the CDR3 is TGTGCCAGCAGCAAAGTAGACAGGGAAGCGAACACTGAAGCTTTCTTT. Translating gives CASSKVDREANTEAFF. The V gene is TRBV21-1, the J gene TRBJ1-1; TRBD1 is the table's D call and was not checked against the DNA. TRBV21-1 is reported as a pseudogene. The CDR3 sequence is 16 residues long.

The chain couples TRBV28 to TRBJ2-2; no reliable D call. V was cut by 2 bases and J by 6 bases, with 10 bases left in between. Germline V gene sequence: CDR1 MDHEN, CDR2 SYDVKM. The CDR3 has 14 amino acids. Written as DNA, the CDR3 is TGTGCCAGCAGTTTACGTAGAGAGTCCGGGGAGCTGTTTTTT. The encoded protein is CASSLRRESGELFF.

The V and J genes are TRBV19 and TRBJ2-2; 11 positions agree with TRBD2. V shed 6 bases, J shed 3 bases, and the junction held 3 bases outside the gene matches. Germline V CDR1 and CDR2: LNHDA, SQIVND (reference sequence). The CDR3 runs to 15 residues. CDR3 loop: CASRGTSGYTGELFF. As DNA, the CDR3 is TGTGCCAGTAGGGGGACTAGCGGTTACACCGGGGAGCTGTTTTTT.

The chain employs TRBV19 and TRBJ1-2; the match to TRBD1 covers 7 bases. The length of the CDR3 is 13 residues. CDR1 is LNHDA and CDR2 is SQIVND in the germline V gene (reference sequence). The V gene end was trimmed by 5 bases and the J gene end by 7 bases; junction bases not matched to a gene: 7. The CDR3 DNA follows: TGTGCCAGTAGTTCTGACAGGGAGGCTGGCTACACCTTC. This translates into CASSSDREAGYTF.

CDR3 residues: CASRVLAGGTGELFF. The CDR3 DNA sequence: TGTGCCAGCAGAGTCCTAGCGGGAGGAACCGGGGAGCTGTTTTTT. The chain carries TRBV2 and TRBJ2-2, with 11 nucleotides matching TRBD2. V lost 6 bases, J lost 5 bases, and 5 bases stayed unmatched. CDR1 and CDR2 from the germline V gene are SNHLY and FYNNEI. CDR3 length equals 15 residues.

CDR3 amino acids: CASAGGLSYEQYF. CDR3 sequence (DNA): TGTGCCAGCGCGGGAGGCCTGTCCTACGAGCAGTACTTC. The genes are TRBV19 and TRBJ2-7; 8 bases are shared with TRBD2. The CDR3 sequence is 13 residues long. Germline V gene lookup returns CDR1 LNHDA and CDR2 SQIVND (reference sequence). J lost 1 base, V lost 9 bases, and 5 bases had no gene match.

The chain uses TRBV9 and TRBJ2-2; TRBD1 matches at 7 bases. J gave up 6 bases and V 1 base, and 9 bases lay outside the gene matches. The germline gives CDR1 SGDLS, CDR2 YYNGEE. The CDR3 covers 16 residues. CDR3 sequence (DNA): TGTGCCAGCAGCGTACAGGGGGAAGTTCCCCCCGGGGAGCTGTTTTTT. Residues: CASSVQGEVPPGELFF.

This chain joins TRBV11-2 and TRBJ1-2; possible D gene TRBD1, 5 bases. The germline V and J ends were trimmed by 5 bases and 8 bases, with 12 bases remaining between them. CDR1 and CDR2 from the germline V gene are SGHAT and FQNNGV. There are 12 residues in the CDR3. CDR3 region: CASSSGTSGYTF. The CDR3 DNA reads TGTGCCAGCAGCAGCGGGACGTCGGGCTACACCTTC.

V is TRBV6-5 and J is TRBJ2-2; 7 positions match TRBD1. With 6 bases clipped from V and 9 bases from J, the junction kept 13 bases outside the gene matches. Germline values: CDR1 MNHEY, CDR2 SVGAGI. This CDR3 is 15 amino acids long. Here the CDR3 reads CASSDRALGFRELFF. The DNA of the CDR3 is TGTGCCAGCAGCGACAGGGCTTTGGGATTTAGGGAGCTGTTTTTT.

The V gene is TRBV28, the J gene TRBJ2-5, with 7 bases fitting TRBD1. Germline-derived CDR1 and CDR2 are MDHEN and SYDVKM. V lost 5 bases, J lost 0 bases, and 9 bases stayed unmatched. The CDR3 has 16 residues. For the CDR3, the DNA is TGTGCCAGCAGTCCTGCTCCACAGGGGTACCAAGAGACCCAGTACTTC. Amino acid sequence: CASSPAPQGYQETQYF.

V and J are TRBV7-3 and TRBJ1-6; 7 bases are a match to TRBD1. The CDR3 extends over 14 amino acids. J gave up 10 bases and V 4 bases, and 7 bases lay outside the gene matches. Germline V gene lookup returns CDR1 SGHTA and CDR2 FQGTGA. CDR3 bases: TGTGCCAGCAGCTCAGGACAGGAAAGCTCACCCCTCCACTTT. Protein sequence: CASSSGQESSPLHF.

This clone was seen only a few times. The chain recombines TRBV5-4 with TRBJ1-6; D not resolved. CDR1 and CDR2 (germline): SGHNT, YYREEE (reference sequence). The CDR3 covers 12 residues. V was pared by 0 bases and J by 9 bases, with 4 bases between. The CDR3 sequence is CASSLDSSPLHF. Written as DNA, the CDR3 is TGTGCCAGCAGCTTGGACAGTTCACCCCTCCACTTT.

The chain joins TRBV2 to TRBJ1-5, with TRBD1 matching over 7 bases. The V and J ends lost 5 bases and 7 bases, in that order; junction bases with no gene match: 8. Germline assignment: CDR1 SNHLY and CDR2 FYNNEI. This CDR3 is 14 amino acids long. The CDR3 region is CASSPQGVGQPQHF. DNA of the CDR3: TGTGCCAGCAGTCCCCAGGGGGTAGGGCAGCCCCAGCATTTT.

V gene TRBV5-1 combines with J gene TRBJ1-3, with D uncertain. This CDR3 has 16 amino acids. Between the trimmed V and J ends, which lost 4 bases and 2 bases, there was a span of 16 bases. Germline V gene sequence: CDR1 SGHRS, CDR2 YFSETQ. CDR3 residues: CASSPHSTVTGNTIYF. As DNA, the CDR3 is TGCGCCAGCAGCCCTCACTCGACTGTGACTGGAAACACCATATATTTT.

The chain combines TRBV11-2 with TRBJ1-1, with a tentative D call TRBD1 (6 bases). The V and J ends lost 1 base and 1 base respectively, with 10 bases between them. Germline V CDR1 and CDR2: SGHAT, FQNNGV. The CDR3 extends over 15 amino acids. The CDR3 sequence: CASSLVGRGNTEAFF. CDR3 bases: TGTGCCAGCAGCTTAGTCGGCAGGGGGAACACTGAAGCTTTCTTT. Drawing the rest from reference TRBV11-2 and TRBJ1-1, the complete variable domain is EAGVAQSPRYKIIEKRQSVAFWCNPISGHATLYWYQQILGQGPKLLIQFQNNGVVDDSQLPKDRFSAERLKGVDSTLKIQPAKLEDSAVYLCASSLVGRGNTEAFFGQGTRLTVV.

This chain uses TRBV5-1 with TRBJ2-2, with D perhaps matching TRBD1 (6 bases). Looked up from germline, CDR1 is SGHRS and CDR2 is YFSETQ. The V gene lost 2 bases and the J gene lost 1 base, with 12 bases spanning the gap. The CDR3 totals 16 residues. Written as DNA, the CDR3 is TGCGCCAGCAGCTTTAATCGGGACATGAACACCGGGGAGCTGTTTTTT. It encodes CASSFNRDMNTGELFF.

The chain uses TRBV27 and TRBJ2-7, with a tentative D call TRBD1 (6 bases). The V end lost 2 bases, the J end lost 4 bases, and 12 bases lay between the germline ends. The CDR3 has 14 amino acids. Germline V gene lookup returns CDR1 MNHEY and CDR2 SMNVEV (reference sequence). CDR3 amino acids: CASSLQGPRYEQYF. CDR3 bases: TGTGCCAGCAGTTTACAGGGGCCGCGTTACGAGCAGTACTTC.

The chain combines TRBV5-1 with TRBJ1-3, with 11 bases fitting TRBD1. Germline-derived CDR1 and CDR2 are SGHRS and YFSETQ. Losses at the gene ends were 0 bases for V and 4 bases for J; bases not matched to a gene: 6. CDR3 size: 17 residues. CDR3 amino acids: CASSLEGQGARGNTIYF. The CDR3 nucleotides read TGCGCCAGCAGCTTGGAAGGACAGGGGGCGCGGGGAAACACCATATATTTT.

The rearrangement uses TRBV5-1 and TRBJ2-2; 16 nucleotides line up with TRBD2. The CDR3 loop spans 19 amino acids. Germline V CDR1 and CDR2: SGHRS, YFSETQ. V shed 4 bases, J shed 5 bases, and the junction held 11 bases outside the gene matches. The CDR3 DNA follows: TGCGCCAGCAGCGAGGGACTAGCGGGAGGGCCATTCCTGACCGGGGAGCTGTTTTTT. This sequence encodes CASSEGLAGGPFLTGELFF.

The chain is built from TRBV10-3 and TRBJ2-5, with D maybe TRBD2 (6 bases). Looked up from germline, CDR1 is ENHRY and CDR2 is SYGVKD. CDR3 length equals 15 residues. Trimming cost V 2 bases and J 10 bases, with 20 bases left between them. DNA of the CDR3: TGTGCCATCAGTGAGACCACTAGCTCGAGAAGTAACCAGTACTTC. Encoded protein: CAISETTSSRSNQYF.

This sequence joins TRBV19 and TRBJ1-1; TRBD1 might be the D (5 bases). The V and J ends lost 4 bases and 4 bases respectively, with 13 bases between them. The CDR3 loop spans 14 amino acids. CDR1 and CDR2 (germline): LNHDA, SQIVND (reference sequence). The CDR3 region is CASSTGREGTEAFF. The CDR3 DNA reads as TGTGCCAGTAGTACCGGCAGGGAGGGCACTGAAGCTTTCTTT.

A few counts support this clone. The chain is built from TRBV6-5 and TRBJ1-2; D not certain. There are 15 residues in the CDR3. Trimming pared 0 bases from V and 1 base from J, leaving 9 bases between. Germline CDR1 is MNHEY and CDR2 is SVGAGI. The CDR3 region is CASSYSRTNNYGYTF. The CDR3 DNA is TGTGCCAGCAGTTACTCTAGGACTAATAACTATGGCTACACCTTC.

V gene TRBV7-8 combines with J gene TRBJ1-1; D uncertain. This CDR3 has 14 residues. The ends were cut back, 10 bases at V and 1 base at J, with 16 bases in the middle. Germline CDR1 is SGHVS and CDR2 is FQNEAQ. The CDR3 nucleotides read TGTGCCACCCATGGGTGGAGAGGGAACACTGAAGCTTTCTTT. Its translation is CATHGWRGNTEAFF. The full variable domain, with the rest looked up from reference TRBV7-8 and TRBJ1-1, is GAGVSQSPRYKVAKRGQDVALRCDPISGHVSLFWYQQALGQGPEFLTYFQNEAQLDKSGLPSDRFFAERPEGSVSTLKIQRTQQEDSAVYLCATHGWRGNTEAFFGQGTRLTVV.

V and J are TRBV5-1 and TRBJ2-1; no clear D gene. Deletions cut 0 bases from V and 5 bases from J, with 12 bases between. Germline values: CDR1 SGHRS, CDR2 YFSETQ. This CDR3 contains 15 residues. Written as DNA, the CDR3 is TGCGCCAGCAGCTTGGAGAGCGTAAGGCACAATGAGCAGTTCTTC. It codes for CASSLESVRHNEQFF.

CDR3 protein: CASSSGGESRKQFF. The CDR3 bases are TGTGCCAGCAGCTCAGGTGGGGAGTCCCGCAAGCAGTTCTTC. The genes are TRBV7-2 and TRBJ2-1; D may be TRBD2 (5 bases). Trimming pared 4 bases from V and 11 bases from J, leaving 18 bases between. The CDR3 sequence is 14 residues long. Per germline, CDR1 SGHTA and CDR2 FQGNSA.

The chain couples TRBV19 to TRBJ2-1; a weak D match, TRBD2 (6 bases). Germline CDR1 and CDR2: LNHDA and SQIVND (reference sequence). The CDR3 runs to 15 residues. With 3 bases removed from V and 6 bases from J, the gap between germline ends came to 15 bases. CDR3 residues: CASSMDSGTLNEQFF. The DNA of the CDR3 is TGTGCCAGTAGTATGGATAGCGGTACCCTCAATGAGCAGTTCTTC.

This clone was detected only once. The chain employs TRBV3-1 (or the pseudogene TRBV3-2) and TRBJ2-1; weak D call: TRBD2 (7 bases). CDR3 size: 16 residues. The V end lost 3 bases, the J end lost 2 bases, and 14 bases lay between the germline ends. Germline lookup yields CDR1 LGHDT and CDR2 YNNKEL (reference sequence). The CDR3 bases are TGTGCCAGCAGCCAGGACCTCGGGGGGCCCTACAATGAGCAGTTCTTC. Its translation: CASSQDLGGPYNEQFF.

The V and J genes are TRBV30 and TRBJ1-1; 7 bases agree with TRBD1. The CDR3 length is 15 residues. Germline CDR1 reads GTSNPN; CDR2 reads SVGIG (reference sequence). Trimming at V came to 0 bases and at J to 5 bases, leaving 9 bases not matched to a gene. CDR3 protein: CAWSVREGAGTEAFF. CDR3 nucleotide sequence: TGTGCCTGGAGTGTACGGGAGGGGGCGGGGACTGAAGCTTTCTTT.